This T cell receptor beta chain was sequenced for a study of PD-L1 blockade in urothelial cancer. Study-level information: About nine tenths of the roughly 30 patients comprised males who had bladder-origin urothelial cancer. Study patients had been treated with 0 to 3 previous chemotherapy regimens.

The CDR3 has 16 residues. Deletions cut 1 base from V and 1 base from J, with 13 bases between. From germline, CDR1 is SGHTA and CDR2 FQGNSA. Sequencing used immunoSEQ multiplex PCR; TCRdb keeps in-frame clones, though not all of them. The sample yields 50,000 to 65,000 clones, over 70% seen once. The clonotype comes from a man in his forties with urothelial cancer. The sample was PBMCs, taken around atezolizumab (anti-PD-L1) treatment. The chain recombines TRBV7-2 with TRBJ1-1, with D hard to call. CDR3 DNA sequence: TGTGCCAGCAGCTTAGTTCCAGCAGGCCCGAACACTGAAGCTTTCTTT. Translating it yields CASSLVPAGPNTEAFF. The variable domain in full, with the rest retrieved from reference TRBV7-2 and TRBJ1-1, is GAGVSQSPSNKVTEKGKDVELRCDPISGHTALYWYRQSLGQGLEFLIYFQGNSAPDKSGLPSDRFSAERTGGSVSTLTIQRTQQEDSAVYLCASSLVPAGPNTEAFFGQGTRLTVV.